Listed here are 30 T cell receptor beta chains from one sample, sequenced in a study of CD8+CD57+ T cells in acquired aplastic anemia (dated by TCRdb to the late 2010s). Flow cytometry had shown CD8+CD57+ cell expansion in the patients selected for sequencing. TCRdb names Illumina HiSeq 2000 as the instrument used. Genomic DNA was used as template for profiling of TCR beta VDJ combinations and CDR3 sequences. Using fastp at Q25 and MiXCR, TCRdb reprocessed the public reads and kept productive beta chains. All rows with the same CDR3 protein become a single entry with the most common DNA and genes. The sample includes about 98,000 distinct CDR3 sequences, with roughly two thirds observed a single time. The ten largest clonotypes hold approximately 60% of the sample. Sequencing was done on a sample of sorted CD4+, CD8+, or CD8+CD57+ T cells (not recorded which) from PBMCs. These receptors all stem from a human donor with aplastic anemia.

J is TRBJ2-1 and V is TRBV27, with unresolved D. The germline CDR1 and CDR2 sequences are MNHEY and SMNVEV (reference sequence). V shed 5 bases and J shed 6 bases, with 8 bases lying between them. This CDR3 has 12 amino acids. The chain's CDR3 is CASSKTVNEQFF. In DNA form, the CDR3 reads TGTGCCAGCAGTAAGACGGTCAATGAGCAGTTCTTC.

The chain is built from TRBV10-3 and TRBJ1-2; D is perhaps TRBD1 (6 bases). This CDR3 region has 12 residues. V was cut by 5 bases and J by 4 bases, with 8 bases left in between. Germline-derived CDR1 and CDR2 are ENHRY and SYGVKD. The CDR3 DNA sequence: TGTGCCATCAGTAACAGGGTCTATGGCTACACCTTC. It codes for CAISNRVYGYTF.

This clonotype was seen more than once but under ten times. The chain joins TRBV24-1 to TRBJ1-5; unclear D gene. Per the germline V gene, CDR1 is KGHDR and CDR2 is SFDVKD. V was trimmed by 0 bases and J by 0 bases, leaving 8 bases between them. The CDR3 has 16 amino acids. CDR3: CATSDLWRDSNQPQHF. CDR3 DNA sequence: TGTGCCACCAGTGATTTGTGGCGGGATAGCAATCAGCCCCAGCATTTT.

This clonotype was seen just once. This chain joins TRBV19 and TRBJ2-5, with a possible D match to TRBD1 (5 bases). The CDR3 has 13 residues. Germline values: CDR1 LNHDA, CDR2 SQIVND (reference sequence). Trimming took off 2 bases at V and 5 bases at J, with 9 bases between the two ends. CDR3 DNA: TGTGCCAGTAGTATACCAGGGATTGAGACCCAGTACTTC. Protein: CASSIPGIETQYF.

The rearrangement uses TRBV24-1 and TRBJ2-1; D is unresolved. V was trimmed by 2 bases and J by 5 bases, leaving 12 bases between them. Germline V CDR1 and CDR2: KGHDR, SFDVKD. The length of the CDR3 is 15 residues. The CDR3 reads CATSDSLTVHNEQFF. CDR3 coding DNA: TGTGCCACCAGTGATTCCCTGACTGTTCACAATGAGCAGTTCTTC.

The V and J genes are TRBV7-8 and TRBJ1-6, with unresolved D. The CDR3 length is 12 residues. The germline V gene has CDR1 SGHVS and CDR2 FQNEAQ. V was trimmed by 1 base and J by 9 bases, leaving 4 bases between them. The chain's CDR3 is CASSLEGSPLHF. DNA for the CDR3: TGTGCCAGCAGCTTAGAGGGTTCACCCCTCCACTTT. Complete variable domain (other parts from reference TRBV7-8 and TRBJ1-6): GAGVSQSPRYKVAKRGQDVALRCDPISGHVSLFWYQQALGQGPEFLTYFQNEAQLDKSGLPSDRFFAERPEGSVSTLKIQRTQQEDSAVYLCASSLEGSPLHFGNGTRLTVT.

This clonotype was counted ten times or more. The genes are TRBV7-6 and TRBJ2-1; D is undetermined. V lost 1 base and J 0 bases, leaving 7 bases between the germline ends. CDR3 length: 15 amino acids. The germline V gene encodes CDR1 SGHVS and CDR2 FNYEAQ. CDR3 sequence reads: CASSLEHLSYNEQFF. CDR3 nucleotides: TGTGCCAGCAGCTTAGAACACCTCTCCTACAATGAGCAGTTCTTC.

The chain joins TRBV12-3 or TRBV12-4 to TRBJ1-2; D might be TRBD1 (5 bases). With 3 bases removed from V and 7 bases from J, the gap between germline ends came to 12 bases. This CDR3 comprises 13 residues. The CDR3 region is CASSLGSGTGYTF. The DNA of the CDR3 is TGTGCCAGCAGTTTGGGTTCTGGGACTGGCTACACCTTC.

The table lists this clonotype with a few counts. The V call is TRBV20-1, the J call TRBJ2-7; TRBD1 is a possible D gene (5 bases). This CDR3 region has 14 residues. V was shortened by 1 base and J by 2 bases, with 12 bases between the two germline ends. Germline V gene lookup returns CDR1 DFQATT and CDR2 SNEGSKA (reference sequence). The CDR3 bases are TGCAGTGCTAGAGTAGAGGACAAGACCTACGAGCAGTACTTC. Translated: CSARVEDKTYEQYF.

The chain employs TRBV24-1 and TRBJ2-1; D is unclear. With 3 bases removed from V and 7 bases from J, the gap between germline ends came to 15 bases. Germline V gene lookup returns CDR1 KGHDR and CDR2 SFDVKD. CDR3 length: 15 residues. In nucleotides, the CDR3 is TGTGCCACCAGTGATGGACGCCGGGCCTCAAATGAGCAGTTCTTC. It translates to CATSDGRRASNEQFF.

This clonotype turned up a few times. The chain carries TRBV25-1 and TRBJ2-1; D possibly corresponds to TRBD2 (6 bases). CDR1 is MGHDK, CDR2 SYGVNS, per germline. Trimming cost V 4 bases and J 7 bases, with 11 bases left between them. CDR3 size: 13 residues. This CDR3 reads CASSATSRNEQFF. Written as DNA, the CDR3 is TGTGCCAGCAGTGCGACTAGTCGTAATGAGCAGTTCTTC. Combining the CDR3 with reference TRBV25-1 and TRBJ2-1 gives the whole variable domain EADIYQTPRYLVIGTGKKITLECSQTMGHDKMYWYQQDPGMELHLIHYSYGVNSTEKGDLSSESTVSRIRTEHFPLTLESARPSHTSQYLCASSATSRNEQFFGPGTRLTVL.

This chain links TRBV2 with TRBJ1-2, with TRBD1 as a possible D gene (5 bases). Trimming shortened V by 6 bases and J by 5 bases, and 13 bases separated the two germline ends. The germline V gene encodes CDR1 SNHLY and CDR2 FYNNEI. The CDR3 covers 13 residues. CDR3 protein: CASRLGAIYGYTF. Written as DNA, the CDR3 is TGTGCCAGCAGACTAGGGGCCATATATGGCTACACCTTC.

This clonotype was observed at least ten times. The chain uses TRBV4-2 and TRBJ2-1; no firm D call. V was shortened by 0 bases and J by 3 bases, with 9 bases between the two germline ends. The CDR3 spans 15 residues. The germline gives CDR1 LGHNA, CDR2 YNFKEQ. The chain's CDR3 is CASSQDSILYNEQFF. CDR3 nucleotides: TGTGCCAGCAGCCAAGATAGTATCCTCTACAATGAGCAGTTCTTC.

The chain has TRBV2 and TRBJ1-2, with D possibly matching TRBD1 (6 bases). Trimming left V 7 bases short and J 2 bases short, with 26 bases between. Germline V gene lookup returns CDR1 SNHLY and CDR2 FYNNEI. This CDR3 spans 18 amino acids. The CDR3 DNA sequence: TGTGCCAGCACATCTAATCCCCCAGGGGATATTGGCAACTATGGCTACACCTTC. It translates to CASTSNPPGDIGNYGYTF.

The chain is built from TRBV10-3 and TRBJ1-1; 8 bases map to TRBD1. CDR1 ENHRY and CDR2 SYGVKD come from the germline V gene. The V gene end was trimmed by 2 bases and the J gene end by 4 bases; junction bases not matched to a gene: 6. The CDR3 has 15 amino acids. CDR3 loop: CAISEVDRVTTEAFF. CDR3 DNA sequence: TGTGCCATCAGTGAGGTGGACAGGGTGACCACTGAAGCTTTCTTT.

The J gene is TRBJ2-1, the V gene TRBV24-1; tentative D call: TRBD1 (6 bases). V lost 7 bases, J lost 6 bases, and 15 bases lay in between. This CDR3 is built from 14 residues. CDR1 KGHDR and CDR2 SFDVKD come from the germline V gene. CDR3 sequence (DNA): TGTGCCACCAGCCCCAGGGGTGGGGCCAATGAGCAGTTCTTC. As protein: CATSPRGGANEQFF.

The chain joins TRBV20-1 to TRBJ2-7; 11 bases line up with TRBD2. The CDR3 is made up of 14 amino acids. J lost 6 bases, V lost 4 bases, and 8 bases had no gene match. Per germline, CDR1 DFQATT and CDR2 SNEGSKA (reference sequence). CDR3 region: CSAKAGSGRGEQYF. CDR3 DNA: TGCAGTGCTAAGGCGGGTAGCGGGAGGGGCGAGCAGTACTTC.

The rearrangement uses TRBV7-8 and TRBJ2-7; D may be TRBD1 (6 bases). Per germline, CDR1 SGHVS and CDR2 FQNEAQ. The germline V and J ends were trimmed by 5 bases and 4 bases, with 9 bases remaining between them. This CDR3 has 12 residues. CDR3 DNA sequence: TGTGCCAGCAGCCCGACAGGTTACGAGCAGTACTTC. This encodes CASSPTGYEQYF.

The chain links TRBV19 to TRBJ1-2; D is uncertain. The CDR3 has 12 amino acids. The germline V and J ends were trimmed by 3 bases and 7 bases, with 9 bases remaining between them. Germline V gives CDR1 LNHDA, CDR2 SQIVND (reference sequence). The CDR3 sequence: CASSIVIGGYTF. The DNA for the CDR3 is TGTGCCAGTAGTATCGTAATAGGTGGCTACACCTTC.

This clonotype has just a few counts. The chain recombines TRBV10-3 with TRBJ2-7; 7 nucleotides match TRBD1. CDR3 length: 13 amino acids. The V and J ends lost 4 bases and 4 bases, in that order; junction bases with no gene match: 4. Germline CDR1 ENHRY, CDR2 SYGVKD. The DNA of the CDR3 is TGTGCCATCAGTGTCCCGGGACAGTACGAGCAGTACTTC. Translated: CAISVPGQYEQYF.

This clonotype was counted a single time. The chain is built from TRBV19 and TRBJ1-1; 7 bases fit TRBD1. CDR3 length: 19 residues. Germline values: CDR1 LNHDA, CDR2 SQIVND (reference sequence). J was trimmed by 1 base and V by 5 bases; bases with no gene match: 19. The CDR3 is CASSPLRTGANKRNTEAFF. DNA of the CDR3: TGTGCCAGTAGTCCCCTCCGGACAGGAGCTAACAAAAGGAACACTGAAGCTTTCTTT. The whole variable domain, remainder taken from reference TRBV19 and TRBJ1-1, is DGGITQSPKYLFRKEGQNVTLSCEQNLNHDAMYWYRQDPGQGLRLIYYSQIVNDFQKGDIAEGYSVSREKKESFPLTVTSAQKNPTAFYLCASSPLRTGANKRNTEAFFGQGTRLTVV.

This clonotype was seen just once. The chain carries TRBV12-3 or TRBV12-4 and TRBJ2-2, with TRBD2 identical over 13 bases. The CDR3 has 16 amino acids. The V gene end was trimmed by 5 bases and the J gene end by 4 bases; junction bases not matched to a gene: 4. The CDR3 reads CASSTRTSGGTGELFF. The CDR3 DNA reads TGTGCCAGCAGTACCCGGACTAGCGGGGGCACCGGGGAGCTGTTTTTT.

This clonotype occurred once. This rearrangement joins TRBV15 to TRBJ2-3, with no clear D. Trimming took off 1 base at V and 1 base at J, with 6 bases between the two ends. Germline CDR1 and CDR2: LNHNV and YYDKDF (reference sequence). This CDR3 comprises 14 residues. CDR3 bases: TGTGCCACCAGCAGAGGAAAAGGCACAGATACGCAGTATTTT. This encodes CATSRGKGTDTQYF.

CDR3 coding DNA: TGTGCCAGCAGCGACAGGGCCTACGAGCAGTACTTC. Translating gives CASSDRAYEQYF. The chain combines TRBV7-8 with TRBJ2-7, with 7 bases identical to TRBD1. The V segment lost 5 bases and the J segment 2 bases; nucleotides outside the gene matches: 0. The V gene's germline CDR1 is SGHVS and CDR2 FQNEAQ. The CDR3 is 12 amino acids.

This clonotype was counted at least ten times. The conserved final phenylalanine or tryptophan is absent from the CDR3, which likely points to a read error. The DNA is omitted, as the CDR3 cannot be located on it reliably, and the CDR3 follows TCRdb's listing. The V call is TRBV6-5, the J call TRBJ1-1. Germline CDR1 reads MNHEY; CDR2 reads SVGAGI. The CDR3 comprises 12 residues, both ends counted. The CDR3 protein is CASSSEGPNILV.

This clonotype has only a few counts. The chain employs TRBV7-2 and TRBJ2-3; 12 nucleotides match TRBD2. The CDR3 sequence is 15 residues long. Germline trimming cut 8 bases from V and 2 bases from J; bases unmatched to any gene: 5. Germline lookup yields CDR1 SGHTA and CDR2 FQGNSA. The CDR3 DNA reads TGTGCCAGCGGCCTAGCGGGGGGGACCACAGATACGCAGTATTTT. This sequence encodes CASGLAGGTTDTQYF.

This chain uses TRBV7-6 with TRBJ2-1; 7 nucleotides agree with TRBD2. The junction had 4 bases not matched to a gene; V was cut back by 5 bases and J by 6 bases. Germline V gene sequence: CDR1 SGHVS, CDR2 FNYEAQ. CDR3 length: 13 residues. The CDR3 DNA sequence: TGTGCCAGCAGCCGGGGGAGGGGCAATGAGCAGTTCTTC. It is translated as CASSRGRGNEQFF.

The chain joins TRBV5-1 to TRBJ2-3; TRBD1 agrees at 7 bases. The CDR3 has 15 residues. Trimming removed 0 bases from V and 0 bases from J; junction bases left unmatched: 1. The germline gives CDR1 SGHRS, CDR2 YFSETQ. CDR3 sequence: CASSLDRGSTDTQYF. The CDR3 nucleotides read TGCGCCAGCAGCTTGGACAGGGGAAGCACAGATACGCAGTATTTT.

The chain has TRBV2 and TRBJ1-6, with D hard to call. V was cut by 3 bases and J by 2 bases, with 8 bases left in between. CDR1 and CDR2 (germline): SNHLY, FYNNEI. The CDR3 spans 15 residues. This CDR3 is CASSDPDTYNSPLHF. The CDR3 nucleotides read TGTGCCAGCAGTGATCCAGATACCTATAATTCACCCCTCCACTTT.

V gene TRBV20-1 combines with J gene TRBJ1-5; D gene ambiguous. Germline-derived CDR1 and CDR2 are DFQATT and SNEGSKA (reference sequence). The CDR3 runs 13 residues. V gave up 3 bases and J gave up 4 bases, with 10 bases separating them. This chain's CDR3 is CSARRQLNQPQHF. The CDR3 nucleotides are TGCAGTGCTAGGAGGCAGCTAAATCAGCCCCAGCATTTT.